The 25 T cell receptor beta chains listed next were all sequenced from one sample in a study of blood T cell repertoires in COVID-19. The method was immunoSEQ multiplex PCR; TCRdb's version includes in-frame clones alone and lacks a portion of them. The sample has around 180,000 clones; roughly 84% are singletons. Sequenced material: peripheral blood. The origin of the receptors is an elderly man with COVID-19, enrolled during active disease.

The chain links TRBV27 to TRBJ2-6; TRBD1 might be the D (6 bases). In germline, CDR1 is MNHEY, CDR2 SMNVEV (reference sequence). Trimming cost V 6 bases and J 1 base, with 13 bases left between them. CDR3 length: 16 residues. The DNA of the CDR3 is TGTGCCAGCAGACAGGGCCCTCGGTCTGGGGCCAACGTCCTGACTTTC. The encoded protein is CASRQGPRSGANVLTF.

The V call is TRBV7-9, the J call TRBJ2-3, with 8 bases lining up with TRBD2. This CDR3 region has 15 residues. J gave up 1 base and V 6 bases, and 6 bases lay outside the gene matches. Germline V CDR1 and CDR2: SEHNR, FQNEAQ (reference sequence). CDR3 coding DNA: TGTGCCAGCAGAAAAGCGGGGGCCGGCACAGATACGCAGTATTTT. It yields the protein CASRKAGAGTDTQYF.

This CDR3 is CAISRRTENTEAFF. The CDR3 nucleotides read TGTGCCATCAGCCGAAGGACAGAGAACACTGAAGCTTTCTTT. This chain uses TRBV10-3 with TRBJ1-1; a possible D gene is TRBD1 (6 bases). Germline CDR1 ENHRY, CDR2 SYGVKD. The length of the CDR3 is 14 residues. V gave up 6 bases and J gave up 1 base, with 12 bases separating them.

This CDR3 reads CASSPWTGGHSPLHF. CDR3 DNA: TGTGCCAGCAGCCCTTGGACAGGGGGCCATTCACCCCTCCACTTT. V and J are TRBV7-2 and TRBJ1-6; TRBD1 matches 11 bases. Germline V lookup: CDR1 SGHTA, CDR2 FQGNSA. CDR3 length: 15 residues. V trimming: 5 bases; J trimming: 8 bases; junction bases outside the gene matches: 5. The full variable domain, with the rest looked up from reference TRBV7-2 and TRBJ1-6, is GAGVSQSPSNKVTEKGKDVELRCDPISGHTALYWYRQSLGQGLEFLIYFQGNSAPDKSGLPSDRFSAERTGGSVSTLTIQRTQQEDSAVYLCASSPWTGGHSPLHFGNGTRLTVT.

J is TRBJ1-6 and V is TRBV2, with D uncertain. The germline V and J ends were trimmed by 4 bases and 9 bases, with 19 bases remaining between them. The CDR3 runs 16 residues. In germline, CDR1 is SNHLY, CDR2 FYNNEI. The CDR3 loop reads CASSVGGGGLGSPLHF. The DNA of the CDR3 is TGTGCCAGCAGTGTAGGCGGAGGAGGTTTGGGTTCACCCCTCCACTTT.

This clone appeared a single time. The chain links TRBV10-3 to TRBJ1-1; 10 nucleotides match TRBD1. Germline loops: CDR1 ENHRY, CDR2 SYGVKD. The V gene end was trimmed by 4 bases and the J gene end by 5 bases; junction bases not matched to a gene: 4. CDR3 size: 14 residues. CDR3 residues: CAISGGQGKTEAFF. In DNA, the CDR3 is TGTGCCATCAGTGGGGGACAGGGGAAGACTGAAGCTTTCTTT.

The rearrangement links TRBV7-8 to TRBJ1-1; tentative D call: TRBD1 (6 bases). The V gene lost 3 bases and the J gene lost 9 bases, with 17 bases spanning the gap. Germline V gene lookup returns CDR1 SGHVS and CDR2 FQNEAQ. CDR3 length equals 14 residues. As DNA, the CDR3 is TGTGCCAGCAGCTTGGACAGCTTGGTGACACAAGCTTTCTTT. Translating gives CASSLDSLVTQAFF. Based on the CDR3 plus reference TRBV7-8 and TRBJ1-1, the full variable domain is GAGVSQSPRYKVAKRGQDVALRCDPISGHVSLFWYQQALGQGPEFLTYFQNEAQLDKSGLPSDRFFAERPEGSVSTLKIQRTQQEDSAVYLCASSLDSLVTQAFFGQGTRLTVV.

This CDR3 reads CASSGGRVSRETQYF. CDR3 bases: TGTGCCAGCAGCGGGGGGCGGGTAAGCCGAGAGACCCAGTACTTC. J is TRBJ2-5 and V is TRBV2; D may be TRBD2 (7 bases). The CDR3 runs 15 residues. Germline V gives CDR1 SNHLY, CDR2 FYNNEI. V gave up 6 bases and J gave up 4 bases, with 18 bases separating them.

This chain joins TRBV29-1 and TRBJ2-7; perhaps TRBD2 as D (6 bases). Germline V lookup: CDR1 SQVTM, CDR2 ANQGSEA. The CDR3 consists of 14 residues. V was shortened by 7 bases and J by 0 bases, with 16 bases between the two germline ends. The CDR3: CSARGTSRSYEQYF. CDR3 DNA: TGCAGCGCACGCGGGACTTCCCGCTCCTACGAGCAGTACTTC.

The chain has TRBV5-6 and TRBJ1-3; D not resolved. The length of the CDR3 is 16 residues. In germline, CDR1 is SGHDT, CDR2 YYEEEE. Trimming shortened V by 0 bases and J by 0 bases, and 10 bases separated the two germline ends. The CDR3 region is CASSLGQTHSGNTIYF. CDR3 coding DNA: TGTGCCAGCAGCTTGGGGCAGACTCACTCTGGAAACACCATATATTTT.

The chain carries TRBV7-6 and TRBJ2-1; TRBD1 matches 7 bases. This CDR3 comprises 16 residues. Trimming at V came to 5 bases and at J to 0 bases, leaving 7 bases not matched to a gene. Germline V gene data show CDR1 as SGHVS and CDR2 as FNYEAQ. The CDR3 DNA reads TGTGCCAGCAGCCTCCAGGACAGGAGCTCCTACAATGAGCAGTTCTTC. This translates into CASSLQDRSSYNEQFF.

The rearrangement links TRBV18 to TRBJ2-5, with D perhaps matching TRBD1 (6 bases). V lost 3 bases and J 4 bases, leaving 24 bases between the germline ends. This CDR3 has 18 amino acids. Germline V gene sequence: CDR1 KGHSH, CDR2 LQKENI. CDR3 protein: CASSPLQGAGVRGETQYF. In DNA form, the CDR3 reads TGTGCCAGCTCACCTCTACAGGGAGCTGGGGTGAGGGGAGAGACCCAGTACTTC.

The chain is built from TRBV7-2 and TRBJ2-1; possible D gene TRBD2, 5 bases. Germline assignment: CDR1 SGHTA and CDR2 FQGNSA. The CDR3 runs to 18 residues. Trimming took off 6 bases at V and 1 base at J, with 22 bases between the two ends. DNA of the CDR3: TGTGCCAGCAGACCTAGCACCGGGAACAGTTATTCCTACAATGAGCAGTTCTTC. Its protein product is CASRPSTGNSYSYNEQFF.

This rearrangement joins TRBV7-2 to TRBJ2-1, with D possibly TRBD2 on 6 matching bases. The germline gives CDR1 SGHTA, CDR2 FQGNSA. Trimming stripped 5 bases from V and 10 bases from J, with 9 bases between. The CDR3 length is 11 residues. CDR3 in DNA: TGTGCCAGCAGCGGCGGGATAGAGCAGTTCTTC. Translation: CASSGGIEQFF.

This clone was observed once. The chain joins TRBV4-1 to TRBJ2-4, with D perhaps TRBD2 (7 bases). V was trimmed by 0 bases and J by 9 bases, leaving 15 bases between them. There are 15 residues in the CDR3. The germline CDR1 and CDR2 sequences are MGHRA and YSYEKL. CDR3 sequence: CASSQDGGLSGIQYF. CDR3 DNA sequence: TGCGCCAGCAGCCAAGACGGGGGGCTAAGTGGCATTCAGTACTTC.

The J gene is TRBJ2-5, the V gene TRBV2; no firm D call. The ends were cut back, 7 bases at V and 0 bases at J, with 12 bases in the middle. The length of the CDR3 is 14 residues. The germline CDR1 and CDR2 sequences are SNHLY and FYNNEI. CDR3 bases: TGTGCCAGCATTATGACTCTTTACCAAGAGACCCAGTACTTC. Its translation is CASIMTLYQETQYF.

DNA for the CDR3: TGTGCCAGCAGCGTAGGACAGAATCAGCCCCAGCATTTT. The encoded protein is CASSVGQNQPQHF. The chain uses TRBV9 and TRBJ1-5, with a tentative D call TRBD1 (5 bases). The CDR3 covers 13 residues. Trimming stripped 0 bases from V and 4 bases from J, with 5 bases between. The germline V gene has CDR1 SGDLS and CDR2 YYNGEE.

The V gene is TRBV19, the J gene TRBJ1-1; D is uncertain. The V end lost 5 bases, the J end lost 1 base, and 11 bases lay between the germline ends. This CDR3 is built from 14 residues. Per germline, CDR1 LNHDA and CDR2 SQIVND (reference sequence). For the CDR3, the DNA is TGTGCCAGTAGTGTGTTGGCAACGAACACTGAAGCTTTCTTT. It is translated as CASSVLATNTEAFF.

V usage is TRBV7-2 and J usage is TRBJ2-1, with D possibly TRBD1 on 6 matching bases. The V and J ends lost 0 bases and 9 bases respectively, with 18 bases between them. CDR3 length equals 16 residues. The germline V gene has CDR1 SGHTA and CDR2 FQGNSA. The CDR3 DNA is TGTGCCAGCAGCTTAGCAAACAGGGTGGGTCAAGTTGAGCAGTTCTTC. Its translation: CASSLANRVGQVEQFF. The full variable domain, with the rest looked up from reference TRBV7-2 and TRBJ2-1, is GAGVSQSPSNKVTEKGKDVELRCDPISGHTALYWYRQSLGQGLEFLIYFQGNSAPDKSGLPSDRFSAERTGGSVSTLTIQRTQQEDSAVYLCASSLANRVGQVEQFFGPGTRLTVL.

This clone occurred a few times. The chain couples TRBV10-2 to TRBJ2-2; D is possibly TRBD1 (5 bases). V lost 4 bases and J 3 bases, leaving 18 bases between the germline ends. The CDR3 spans 17 residues. Germline values: CDR1 WSHSY, CDR2 SAAADI. The CDR3 here is CASSAPLRQTDTGELFF. In DNA, the CDR3 is TGCGCCAGCAGTGCCCCGCTCAGACAGACAGACACCGGGGAGCTGTTTTTT.

The genes are TRBV19 and TRBJ2-2; 8 bases align to TRBD1. V lost 5 bases, J lost 6 bases, and 8 bases stayed unmatched. Germline V CDR1 and CDR2: LNHDA, SQIVND (reference sequence). The CDR3 runs 15 residues. The CDR3 nucleotides read TGTGCCAGTAGTCCCGACAGGGGAAGCTCCGGGGAGCTGTTTTTT. Its protein product is CASSPDRGSSGELFF.

J is TRBJ1-6 and V is TRBV7-2; D gene unclear. V lost 0 bases to trimming and J lost 9 bases, with 9 bases between them. Germline assignment: CDR1 SGHTA and CDR2 FQGNSA. This CDR3 has 14 amino acids. The CDR3 DNA follows: TGTGCCAGCAGCTTAGCGGGGAGAGGTTCACCCCTCCACTTT. This translates into CASSLAGRGSPLHF.

V is TRBV5-1 and J is TRBJ2-3, with 7 bases that match TRBD2. Trimming at V came to 0 bases and at J to 3 bases, leaving 7 bases not matched to a gene. Germline assignment: CDR1 SGHRS and CDR2 YFSETQ. This CDR3 is 16 amino acids long. This CDR3 reads CASSLEGRAGTDTQYF. The CDR3 region has the DNA TGCGCCAGCAGCTTGGAAGGGAGGGCAGGGACAGATACGCAGTATTTT.

This chain joins TRBV7-2 and TRBJ2-5; 10 bases fit TRBD2. With V trimmed by 1 base and J by 14 bases, 7 bases remained unmatched. This CDR3 spans 13 amino acids. Germline values: CDR1 SGHTA, CDR2 FQGNSA. CDR3 protein: CASSLVASGGDYF. For the CDR3, the DNA is TGTGCCAGCAGCTTAGTGGCTAGCGGGGGCGATTACTTC.

The chain joins TRBV2 to TRBJ2-2; TRBD1 aligns across 7 bases. This CDR3 comprises 16 residues. Per germline, CDR1 SNHLY and CDR2 FYNNEI. The ends lost 2 bases at V and 0 bases at J; junction bases unmatched: 3. CDR3 sequence (DNA): TGTGCCAGCAGTGAATCCAGGGGGTCGAACACCGGGGAGCTGTTTTTT. Translated: CASSESRGSNTGELFF.